This T cell receptor beta chain was found in a study of radiation and T cells in renal cell carcinoma. Trimming pared 3 bases from V and 7 bases from J, leaving 12 bases between. Germline assignment: CDR1 MDHEN and CDR2 SYDVKM. There are 13 residues in the CDR3. The time point: blood 2 weeks post-SBRT. The sample's treatment: 15 Gy SBRT to primary tumor, nephrectomy 4 weeks later. Method: immunoSEQ multiplex PCR; TCRdb's copy keeps in-frame clones and lacks some. Here the sample spans over 60,000 clones, around 78% being singletons. This chain connects TRBV28 to TRBJ1-2; the D gene is possibly TRBD1 (5 bases). Specimen: blood, collected from a patient whose treatment included radiotherapy and nephrectomy. This receptor was taken from a man aged 60 to 75 with renal cell carcinoma. The CDR3 spells CASSLLGGTGYTF. The CDR3, as DNA: TGTGCCAGCAGTTTGTTGGGGGGGACTGGCTACACCTTC.